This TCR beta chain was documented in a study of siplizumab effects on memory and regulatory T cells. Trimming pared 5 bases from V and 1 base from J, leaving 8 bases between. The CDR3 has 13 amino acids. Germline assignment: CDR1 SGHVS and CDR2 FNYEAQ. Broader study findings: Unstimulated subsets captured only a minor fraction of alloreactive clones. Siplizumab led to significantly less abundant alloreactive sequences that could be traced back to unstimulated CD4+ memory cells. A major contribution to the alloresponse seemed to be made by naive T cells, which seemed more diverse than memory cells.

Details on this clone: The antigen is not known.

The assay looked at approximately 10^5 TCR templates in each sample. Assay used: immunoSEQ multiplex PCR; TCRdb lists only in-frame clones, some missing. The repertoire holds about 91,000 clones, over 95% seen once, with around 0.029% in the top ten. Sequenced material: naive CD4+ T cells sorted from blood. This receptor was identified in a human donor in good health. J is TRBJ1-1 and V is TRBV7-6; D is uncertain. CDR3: CASSKDENTEAFF. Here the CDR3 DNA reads TGTGCCAGCAGCAAAGACGAGAACACTGAAGCTTTCTTT.